A single sample is the source of the 8 T cell receptor beta chains below, sequenced in a study of identical twins. One entry per CDR3 protein results from TCRdb running MiXCR on the 5' RACE reads. The table includes about 530,000 distinct CDR3 sequences, about 15% detected once. These data also formed part of another study, on yellow fever vaccine responses in identical twins.

The specimen was CD4+ T cells sorted from blood. These receptors all stem from a woman aged 18-30 years in good health.

J is TRBJ2-2 and V is TRBV24-1, with D uncertain. CDR3 length: 12 residues. Germline V gene sequence: CDR1 KGHDR, CDR2 SFDVKD. V was trimmed by 4 bases and J by 5 bases, leaving 4 bases between them. In DNA form, the CDR3 reads TGTGCCACCAGTGACCTTACCGGGGAGCTGTTTTTT. Protein: CATSDLTGELFF.

The chain employs TRBV20-1 and TRBJ2-2, with 12 positions matching TRBD2. Germline V lookup: CDR1 DFQATT, CDR2 SNEGSKA (reference sequence). The CDR3 extends over 16 amino acids. The ends lost 5 bases at V and 0 bases at J; junction bases unmatched: 4. The CDR3 nucleotides are TGCAGTGCTTCAGGACTAGCGGGGACGAACACCGGGGAGCTGTTTTTT. Protein product: CSASGLAGTNTGELFF.

This sequence joins TRBV20-1 and TRBJ2-5, with 16 bases matching TRBD2. V gave up 5 bases and J gave up 5 bases; unmatched junction bases: 11. Per germline, CDR1 DFQATT and CDR2 SNEGSKA (reference sequence). This CDR3 has 17 amino acids. The CDR3 reads CSAGGTSGGASQETQYF. CDR3 in DNA: TGCAGTGCTGGAGGGACTAGCGGGGGGGCCTCTCAGGAGACCCAGTACTTC.

The V call is TRBV29-1, the J call TRBJ2-1; D unclear. Germline V CDR1 and CDR2: SQVTM, ANQGSEA. The V gene lost 4 bases and the J gene lost 5 bases, with 9 bases spanning the gap. There are 12 residues in the CDR3. The CDR3 sequence: CSVGGSNNEQFF. The CDR3 DNA is TGCAGCGTTGGGGGTAGCAACAATGAGCAGTTCTTC.

The CDR3 coding sequence is TGTGCCAGCAGTGCGGGACTAGCGGCAGATACGCAGTATTTT. This sequence encodes CASSAGLAADTQYF. The chain links TRBV2 to TRBJ2-3; 11 positions agree with TRBD2. CDR1 and CDR2 (germline): SNHLY, FYNNEI. This CDR3 comprises 14 residues. V shed 4 bases, J shed 4 bases, and the junction held 1 base outside the gene matches.

This clonotype was counted at least ten times. The chain employs TRBV7-8 and TRBJ2-7; D gene unclear. V was cut by 5 bases and J by 3 bases, with 5 bases left in between. This CDR3 comprises 11 residues. Germline lookup yields CDR1 SGHVS and CDR2 FQNEAQ. The CDR3 nucleotides read TGTGCCAGCAGCCAATTCTACGAGCAGTACTTC. This translates into CASSQFYEQYF.

This clonotype occurred a few times. The rearrangement uses TRBV12-3 or TRBV12-4 and TRBJ1-5; 8 nucleotides match TRBD1. V lost 5 bases, J lost 6 bases, and 6 bases stayed unmatched. The CDR3 extends over 14 amino acids. The CDR3 spells CASSPGQVGQPQHF. The CDR3 DNA sequence: TGTGCCAGCAGTCCGGGACAGGTGGGTCAGCCCCAGCATTTT.

This chain joins TRBV11-3 and TRBJ2-3, with TRBD1 identical over 8 bases. This CDR3 contains 14 residues. Trimming took 7 bases from V and 2 from J; bases not matched to a gene: 5. Germline CDR1 SGHNT, CDR2 YENEEA. For the CDR3, the DNA is TGTGCCAGCACCAGGACAGGGACCACAGATACGCAGTATTTT. Amino acids: CASTRTGTTDTQYF.